This TCR beta chain is drawn from a study of T cell repertoires in cytomegalovirus infection. The V end lost 7 bases, the J end lost 7 bases, and 13 bases lay between the germline ends. The CDR3 length is 12 residues. Per the germline V gene, CDR1 is SEHNR and CDR2 is FQNEAQ (reference sequence). From the reads, TCRdb called clonotypes with MiXCR, one entry per CDR3 protein. Altogether almost 500,000 distinct CDR3 sequences are present, roughly 12% being singletons, with the ten largest covering roughly a tenth. General observations from the study: HLA-C-restricted CMV-specific TCR beta clonotypes prevailed in the ex vivo response.

This clonotype was picked up many times. Its antigen is not known. The chain links TRBV7-9 to TRBJ1-2; D perhaps matches TRBD1 (5 bases). This TCR was sampled from a human donor in good health (CMV status not recorded). Some clones in this sample may be carry-over from other donors' samples. The specimen sequenced was PBMCs. This CDR3 is CASTRGGFGYTF. Written as DNA, the CDR3 is TGTGCCAGCACCCGGGGGGGGTTTGGCTACACCTTC.